Reported below is one T cell receptor beta chain. The antigen remains unidentified. The germline V gene has CDR1 MNHEY and CDR2 SMNVEV (reference sequence). This CDR3 region has 11 residues. Trimming took 5 bases from V and 3 from J, leaving 5 bases between them. This sample stems from a study of cytomegalovirus exposure and HLA in healthy donors. Libraries were prepared by immunoSEQ multiplex PCR; TCRdb keeps only in-frame clonotypes and omits some of them. The sample consists of 300,000 or so clones, roughly 88% of them appearing once. The study, taken as a whole, reports: According to a subsequent analysis, TCR clusters identified in the first cohort showed a tendency to co-occur across the 120 validation repertoires. Some public TCRs appeared in many individuals, while most sequences were rare.

Material for sequencing was PBMCs. The J gene is TRBJ2-7, the V gene TRBV27; weak D call: TRBD2 (5 bases). The origin of this receptor is a man aged 25-45 years in good health and CMV-seronegative. CDR3 amino acids: CASSGSYEQYF. The CDR3 bases are TGTGCCAGCAGTGGGAGCTACGAGCAGTACTTC.